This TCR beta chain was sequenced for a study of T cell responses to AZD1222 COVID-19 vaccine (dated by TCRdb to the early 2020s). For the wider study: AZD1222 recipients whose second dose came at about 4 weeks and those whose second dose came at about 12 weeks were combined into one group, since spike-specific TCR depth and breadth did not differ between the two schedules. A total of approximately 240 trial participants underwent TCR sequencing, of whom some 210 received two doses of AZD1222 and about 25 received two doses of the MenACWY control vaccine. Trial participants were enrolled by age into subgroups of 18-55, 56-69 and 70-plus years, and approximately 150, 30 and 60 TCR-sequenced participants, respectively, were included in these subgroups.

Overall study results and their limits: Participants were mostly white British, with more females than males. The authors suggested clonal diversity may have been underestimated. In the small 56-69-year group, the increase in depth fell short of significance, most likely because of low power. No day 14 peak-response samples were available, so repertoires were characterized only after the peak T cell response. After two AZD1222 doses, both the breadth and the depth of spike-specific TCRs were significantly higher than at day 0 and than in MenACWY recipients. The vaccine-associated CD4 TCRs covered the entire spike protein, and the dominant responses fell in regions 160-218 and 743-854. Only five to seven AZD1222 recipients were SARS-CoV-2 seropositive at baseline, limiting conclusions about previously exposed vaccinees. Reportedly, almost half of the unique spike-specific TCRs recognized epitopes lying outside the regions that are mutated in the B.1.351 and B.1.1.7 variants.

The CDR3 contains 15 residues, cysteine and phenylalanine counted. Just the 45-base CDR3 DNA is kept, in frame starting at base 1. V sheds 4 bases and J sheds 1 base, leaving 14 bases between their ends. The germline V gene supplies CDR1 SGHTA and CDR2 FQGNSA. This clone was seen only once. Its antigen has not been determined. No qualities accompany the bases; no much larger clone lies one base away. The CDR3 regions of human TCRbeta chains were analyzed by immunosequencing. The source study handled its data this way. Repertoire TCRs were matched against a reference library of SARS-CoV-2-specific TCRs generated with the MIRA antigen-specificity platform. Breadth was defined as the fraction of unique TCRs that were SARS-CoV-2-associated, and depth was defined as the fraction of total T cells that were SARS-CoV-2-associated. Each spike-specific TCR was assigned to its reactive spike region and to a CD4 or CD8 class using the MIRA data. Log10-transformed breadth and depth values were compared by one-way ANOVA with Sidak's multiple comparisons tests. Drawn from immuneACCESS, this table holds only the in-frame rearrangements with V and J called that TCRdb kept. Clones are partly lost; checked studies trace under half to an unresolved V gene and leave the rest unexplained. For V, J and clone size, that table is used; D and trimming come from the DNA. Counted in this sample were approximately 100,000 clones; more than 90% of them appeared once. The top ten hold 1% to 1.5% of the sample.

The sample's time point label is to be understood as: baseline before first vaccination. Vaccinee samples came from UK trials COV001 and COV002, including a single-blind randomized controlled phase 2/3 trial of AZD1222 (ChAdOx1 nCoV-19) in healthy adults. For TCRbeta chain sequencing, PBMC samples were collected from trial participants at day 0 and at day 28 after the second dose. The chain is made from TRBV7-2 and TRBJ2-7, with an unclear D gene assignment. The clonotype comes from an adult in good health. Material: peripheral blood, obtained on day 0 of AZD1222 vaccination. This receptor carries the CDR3 CASSSWAGASYEQYF. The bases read TGTGCCAGCAGCTCCTGGGCAGGCGCGTCCTACGAGCAGTACTTC. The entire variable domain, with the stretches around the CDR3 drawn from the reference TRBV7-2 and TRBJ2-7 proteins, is GAGVSQSPSNKVTEKGKDVELRCDPISGHTALYWYRQSLGQGLEFLIYFQGNSAPDKSGLPSDRFSAERTGGSVSTLTIQRTQQEDSAVYLCASSSWAGASYEQYFGPGTRLTVT.